One and the same sample provided the 28 T cell receptor beta chains below, sequenced in a study of cytomegalovirus exposure and HLA in healthy donors. The data were produced by immunoSEQ multiplex PCR, yet TCRdb's version contains in-frame clones alone and is incomplete. The profile covers 150,000 to 200,000 clones, with about three quarters appearing a single time and 1.2% taken by the ten largest. Sequences were obtained from PBMCs. The source is a woman in her twenties or thirties in good health and CMV-seronegative.

The rearrangement links TRBV5-1 to TRBJ2-1; D is uncertain. This CDR3 is 14 amino acids long. Germline lookup yields CDR1 SGHRS and CDR2 YFSETQ. V was shortened by 4 bases and J by 0 bases, with 8 bases between the two germline ends. CDR3 nucleotide sequence: TGCGCCAGCAGCCCAACTATCTCCTACAATGAGCAGTTCTTC. It translates to CASSPTISYNEQFF.

The J gene is TRBJ1-3, the V gene TRBV11-2; 7 bases agree with TRBD1. Per the germline V gene, CDR1 is SGHAT and CDR2 is FQNNGV. The CDR3 is 13 residues long. With V trimmed by 5 bases and J by 4 bases, 2 bases remained unmatched. The CDR3 region has the DNA TGTGCCAGCAGCCGGGACAGAGGAAACACCATATATTTT. Translating it yields CASSRDRGNTIYF.

The chain is built from TRBV10-2 and TRBJ2-1; TRBD2 agrees at 13 bases. Per germline, CDR1 WSHSY and CDR2 SAAADI. The CDR3 covers 17 residues. With V trimmed by 4 bases and J by 4 bases, 7 bases remained unmatched. The CDR3 loop is CASSGGTSGIPYNEQFF. The CDR3 coding sequence is TGCGCCAGCAGTGGCGGGACTAGCGGGATACCGTACAATGAGCAGTTCTTC.

The chain's CDR3 is CASTLGGYTGELFF. The DNA for the CDR3 is TGTGCCAGTACCCTGGGGGGGTACACCGGGGAGCTGTTTTTT. This sequence joins TRBV19 and TRBJ2-2; 7 bases map to TRBD2. This CDR3 has 14 amino acids. CDR1 and CDR2 from the germline V gene are LNHDA and SQIVND (reference sequence). The trim removed 7 bases at V and 3 bases at J, leaving 5 bases unmatched. Complete variable domain (other parts from reference TRBV19 and TRBJ2-2): DGGITQSPKYLFRKEGQNVTLSCEQNLNHDAMYWYRQDPGQGLRLIYYSQIVNDFQKGDIAEGYSVSREKKESFPLTVTSAQKNPTAFYLCASTLGGYTGELFFGEGSRLTVL.

The rearrangement links TRBV5-1 to TRBJ1-3; no reliable D call. V was pared by 4 bases and J by 0 bases, with 11 bases between. CDR3 length equals 15 residues. Germline-derived CDR1 and CDR2 are SGHRS and YFSETQ. CDR3 sequence (DNA): TGCGCCAGCAGCCTCCCGGTACGCTCTGGAAACACCATATATTTT. Protein: CASSLPVRSGNTIYF.

This clone was seen a few times. This may come from a read error, since a much larger clone is one base off. This CDR3 is also generated by other DNA sequences in the sample. The chain couples TRBV6-5 to TRBJ1-2; 7 nucleotides align to TRBD1. J lost 2 bases, V lost 6 bases, and 3 bases had no gene match. Germline assignment: CDR1 MNHEY and CDR2 SVGAGI. This CDR3 has 13 amino acids. CDR3 amino acids: CASSRQGNYGYTF. The CDR3 coding sequence is TGTGCCAGCAGCCGACAGGGCAACTATGGCTACACCTTC.

The rearrangement links TRBV7-2 to TRBJ1-2; no firm D call. CDR1 is SGHTA and CDR2 is FQGNSA in the germline V gene. Trimming removed 3 bases from V and 2 bases from J, with 10 bases in between. The CDR3 has 14 residues. The CDR3, as DNA: TGTGCCAGCAGCTTTGAGAAAACCAACTATGGCTACACCTTC. Its translation is CASSFEKTNYGYTF.

The chain employs TRBV6-5 and TRBJ1-1; tentative D call: TRBD1 (6 bases). The CDR3 has 13 residues. V shed 2 bases and J shed 8 bases, with 12 bases lying between them. Per the germline V gene, CDR1 is MNHEY and CDR2 is SVGAGI. DNA for the CDR3: TGTGCCAGCAGTTACCCACAGGGTTCGGAAGCTTTCTTT. Translation gives CASSYPQGSEAFF.

The V and J genes are TRBV2 and TRBJ1-3, with D unresolved. Per germline, CDR1 SNHLY and CDR2 FYNNEI. This CDR3 spans 16 amino acids. The V end lost 6 bases, the J end lost 1 base, and 16 bases lay between the germline ends. For the CDR3, the DNA is TGTGCCAGCAGCTTTTCAGCGCCGGGGTCTGGAAACACCATATATTTT. It codes for CASSFSAPGSGNTIYF.

The chain recombines TRBV18 with TRBJ1-1; the D is unclear. CDR3 length: 13 residues. CDR1 is KGHSH, CDR2 LQKENI, per germline. Trimming shortened V by 7 bases and J by 0 bases, and 9 bases separated the two germline ends. This chain's CDR3 is CASLADMNTEAFF. CDR3 nucleotide sequence: TGTGCCAGCTTGGCAGATATGAACACTGAAGCTTTCTTT.

The chain has TRBV27 and TRBJ2-7; 9 nucleotides align to TRBD1. The CDR3 totals 13 residues. V lost 6 bases, J lost 3 bases, and 3 bases stayed unmatched. CDR1 is MNHEY, CDR2 SMNVEV, per germline (reference sequence). The DNA for the CDR3 is TGTGCCAGCAGCCCGACAGGGGGCTACGAGCAGTACTTC. Amino acids: CASSPTGGYEQYF.

The CDR3 DNA follows: TGCGCCAGCAGCTTGTCCCGGGCGACAGGACCACAAGAGACCCAGTACTTC. It is translated as CASSLSRATGPQETQYF. This chain uses TRBV5-1 with TRBJ2-5, with D perhaps matching TRBD1 (6 bases). Germline CDR1 SGHRS, CDR2 YFSETQ. Deletions cut 1 base from V and 2 bases from J, with 18 bases between. This CDR3 has 17 residues.

The CDR3 is CATAPRSNTGELFF. As DNA, the CDR3 is TGTGCCACCGCCCCGCGGTCGAACACCGGGGAGCTGTTTTTT. The chain uses TRBV15 and TRBJ2-2; D is undetermined. Trimming removed 8 bases from V and 0 bases from J, with 10 bases in between. From germline, CDR1 is LNHNV and CDR2 YYDKDF (reference sequence). This CDR3 has 14 amino acids.

The sample holds a few counts of this clone. The rearrangement links TRBV10-3 to TRBJ1-3; D not resolved. Germline CDR1 ENHRY, CDR2 SYGVKD. The V and J ends lost 3 bases and 4 bases respectively, with 10 bases between them. The length of the CDR3 is 14 residues. CDR3 sequence: CAISDLGEGNTIYF. Written as DNA, the CDR3 is TGTGCCATCAGTGATCTCGGGGAGGGAAACACCATATATTTT.

The chain combines TRBV7-9 with TRBJ2-1; TRBD1 might be the D (6 bases). V lost 5 bases and J 4 bases, leaving 15 bases between the germline ends. CDR3 size: 15 residues. Germline CDR1 is SEHNR and CDR2 is FQNEAQ (reference sequence). The CDR3 region is CASSEQGNYYNEQFF. The CDR3 DNA sequence: TGTGCCAGCAGCGAACAGGGCAATTATTACAATGAGCAGTTCTTC.

The chain joins TRBV5-1 to TRBJ2-3; perhaps TRBD2 as D (5 bases). The CDR3 sequence is 17 residues long. Trimming cost V 6 bases and J 0 bases, with 20 bases left between them. Germline V lookup: CDR1 SGHRS, CDR2 YFSETQ. This CDR3 reads CASTAEVGSLSTDTQYF. The DNA for the CDR3 is TGCGCCAGCACAGCAGAGGTGGGGAGCCTGAGCACAGATACGCAGTATTTT.

This chain connects TRBV6-5 to TRBJ1-5; 9 bases match TRBD1. Germline trimming cut 0 bases from V and 6 bases from J; bases unmatched to any gene: 3. The CDR3 is made up of 15 amino acids. In germline, CDR1 is MNHEY, CDR2 SVGAGI. The CDR3 spells CASSYSWDRVQPQHF. For the CDR3, the DNA is TGTGCCAGCAGTTACTCCTGGGACAGGGTTCAGCCCCAGCATTTT.

This clone was observed a handful of times. This sequence joins TRBV10-3 and TRBJ1-1; a possible D gene is TRBD1 (5 bases). The length of the CDR3 is 14 residues. The ends were cut back, 4 bases at V and 4 bases at J, with 13 bases in the middle. CDR1 is ENHRY and CDR2 is SYGVKD in the germline V gene. CDR3 loop: CAISAAGVGTEAFF. The CDR3 DNA is TGTGCCATCAGTGCCGCGGGGGTAGGCACTGAAGCTTTCTTT.

The count of this clone is one. The J gene is TRBJ1-5, the V gene TRBV7-9; D is uncertain. The CDR3 has 15 amino acids. In germline, CDR1 is SEHNR, CDR2 FQNEAQ (reference sequence). Deletions cut 1 base from V and 0 bases from J, with 7 bases between. The CDR3 reads CASSLGTISNQPQHF. CDR3 coding DNA: TGTGCCAGCAGCTTAGGAACAATTAGCAATCAGCCCCAGCATTTT.

The chain recombines TRBV5-1 with TRBJ1-5, with D possibly matching TRBD1 (6 bases). The V end lost 3 bases, the J end lost 7 bases, and 11 bases lay between the germline ends. Germline-derived CDR1 and CDR2 are SGHRS and YFSETQ. This CDR3 has 13 amino acids. CDR3 DNA sequence: TGCGCCAGCAGCTGGGCAGGGGAACAGCCCCAGCATTTT. Its protein is CASSWAGEQPQHF. Full variable domain (outside the CDR3, taken from reference TRBV5-1 and TRBJ1-5): KAGVTQTPRYLIKTRGQQVTLSCSPISGHRSVSWYQQTPGQGLQFLFEYFSETQRNKGNFPGRFSGRQFSNSRSEMNVSTLELGDSALYLCASSWAGEQPQHFGDGTRLSIL.

This clone was picked up one time. The chain couples TRBV2 to TRBJ1-2; tentatively, D is TRBD1 (5 bases). Trimming removed 7 bases from V and 4 bases from J, with 10 bases in between. CDR1 is SNHLY, CDR2 FYNNEI, per germline. CDR3 length equals 12 residues. The CDR3 nucleotides are TGTGCCAGCAAAAGGGGAAGCTATGGCTACACCTTC. Protein: CASKRGSYGYTF.

This CDR3 is CASSQGAGNTGELFF. The CDR3 nucleotides read TGTGCCAGCAGCCAGGGGGCCGGGAACACCGGGGAGCTGTTTTTT. The chain is built from TRBV7-7 and TRBJ2-2; TRBD1 matches 8 bases. The CDR3 runs to 15 residues. Trimming took 5 bases from V and 1 from J; bases not matched to a gene: 3. Germline V lookup: CDR1 SSHAT, CDR2 FNYEAQ (reference sequence). Variable domain in full (rest from reference TRBV7-7 and TRBJ2-2): GAGVSQSPRYKVTKRGQDVTLRCDPISSHATLYWYQQALGQGPEFLTYFNYEAQPDKSGLPSDRFSAERPEGSISTLTIQRTEQRDSAMYRCASSQGAGNTGELFFGEGSRLTVL.

This clone was counted once. The CDR3 reads CATSRLAPRYEQYF. Written as DNA, the CDR3 is TGTGCCACCAGCAGACTAGCGCCCCGCTACGAGCAGTACTTC. The chain combines TRBV15 with TRBJ2-7; D perhaps matches TRBD2 (6 bases). Germline V gene lookup returns CDR1 LNHNV and CDR2 YYDKDF (reference sequence). The CDR3 contains 14 residues. V lost 2 bases to trimming and J lost 3 bases, with 11 bases between them.

The CDR3 is CASRTAGTVEDQYF. The CDR3 coding sequence is TGTGCCAGCAGAACCGCAGGGACAGTGGAGGACCAGTACTTC. The V gene is TRBV28, the J gene TRBJ2-5; the match to TRBD1 covers 7 bases. The CDR3 covers 14 residues. V shed 6 bases, J shed 10 bases, and the junction held 14 bases outside the gene matches. Germline V gives CDR1 MDHEN, CDR2 SYDVKM.

This rearrangement joins TRBV19 to TRBJ1-2, with unresolved D. The CDR3 length is 16 residues. The germline CDR1 and CDR2 sequences are LNHDA and SQIVND (reference sequence). V lost 0 bases, J lost 5 bases, and 16 bases lay in between. The CDR3 spells CASSIDLEGIGYGYTF. The CDR3 region has the DNA TGTGCCAGTAGTATAGATTTGGAGGGTATTGGGTATGGCTACACCTTC.

The chain uses TRBV7-9 and TRBJ2-3; D uncertain. Germline-derived CDR1 and CDR2 are SEHNR and FQNEAQ (reference sequence). The CDR3 has 17 amino acids. Trimming stripped 2 bases from V and 2 bases from J, with 17 bases between. CDR3 amino acids: CASSLTLAYEDTDTQYF. The CDR3 DNA follows: TGTGCCAGCAGCTTAACCTTGGCATACGAAGACACAGATACGCAGTATTTT.

The J gene is TRBJ2-7, the V gene TRBV6-1, with 9 bases identical to TRBD1. CDR3 length equals 13 residues. Per germline, CDR1 MNHNS and CDR2 SASEGT. Trimming removed 8 bases from V and 2 bases from J; junction bases left unmatched: 4. The CDR3 is CASERDRAYEQYF. The CDR3 nucleotides read TGTGCCAGCGAAAGGGACAGGGCCTACGAGCAGTACTTC.

This clone came up many times. V gene TRBV6-1 combines with J gene TRBJ1-2, with 9 bases identical to TRBD1. The germline CDR1 and CDR2 sequences are MNHNS and SASEGT. The trim removed 2 bases at V and 8 bases at J, leaving 12 bases unmatched. CDR3 size: 16 residues. The CDR3 region is CASSESGGTGGLGYTF. In nucleotides, the CDR3 is TGTGCCAGCAGTGAAAGTGGGGGAACAGGGGGCCTAGGCTACACCTTC.